This T cell receptor beta chain was captured in a study of blood T cell repertoires in COVID-19. About the research overall: Whether acute or convalescent, the COVID-19 samples came from the United States, Italy and Spain. Nucleic acid was either cDNA or gDNA, and it came from T cells, B-cell-depleted T cells, or PBMCs.

This clone was detected once. Clones were read by immunoSEQ multiplex PCR, and TCRdb kept only the in-frame ones, dropping some. The data contain over 100,000 clones, around 90% of them singletons. The germline V gene has CDR1 SQVTM and CDR2 ANQGSEA. The CDR3 runs to 12 residues. V was trimmed by 7 bases and J by 5 bases, leaving 14 bases between them. This receptor was obtained from a human donor in a cohort sampled during active COVID-19. The chain links TRBV29-1 to TRBJ2-5; TRBD1 might be the D (6 bases). The sequencing input was peripheral blood. DNA for the CDR3: TGCAGCGCCCGACAGGTGGGCGAGACCCAGTACTTC. It codes for CSARQVGETQYF.